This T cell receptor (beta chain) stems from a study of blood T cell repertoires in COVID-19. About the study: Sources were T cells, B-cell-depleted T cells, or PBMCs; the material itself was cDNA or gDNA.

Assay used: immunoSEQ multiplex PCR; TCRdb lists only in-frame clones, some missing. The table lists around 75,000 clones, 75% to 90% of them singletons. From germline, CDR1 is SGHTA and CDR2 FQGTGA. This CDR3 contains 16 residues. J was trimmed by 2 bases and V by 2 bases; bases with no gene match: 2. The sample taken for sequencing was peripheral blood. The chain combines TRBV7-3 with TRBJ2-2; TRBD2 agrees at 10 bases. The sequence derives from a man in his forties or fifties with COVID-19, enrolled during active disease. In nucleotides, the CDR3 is TGTGCCAGCAGCTTACCTAGCGGGAGTAACACCGGGGAGCTGTTTTTT. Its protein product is CASSLPSGSNTGELFF.